This T cell receptor (beta chain) was documented in a study of T cell responses to AZD1222 COVID-19 vaccine. Study at large: Samples with a second dose at about 4 or about 12 weeks were pooled together. General study points: Possibly, clonal diversity was underestimated; donors were largely white British and included more females. Spike regions recognized by vaccine-associated CD4 TCRs spanned the protein, led by 160-218 and 743-854. Among AZD1222 vaccinees, only five or six were seropositive at baseline.

Sequencing was performed with immunoSEQ multiplex PCR; in TCRdb, only in-frame clones are kept and a portion is missing. Of some 120,000 clones listed, roughly 90% are singletons. Turning to this clone: Its antigen is currently unknown.

The CDR3 is 14 residues long. V lost 7 bases, J lost 8 bases, and 19 bases lay in between. The germline V gene has CDR1 SGHRS and CDR2 YFSETQ. The rearrangement joins TRBV5-1 to TRBJ2-1; tentatively, D is TRBD1 (6 bases). This clonotype was obtained from an adult in good health. Sequences were derived from peripheral blood, sampled on day 0 of AZD1222 vaccination. CDR3: CASGRGTPLDEQFF. The CDR3 DNA reads as TGCGCCAGCGGCCGTGGGACACCTCTGGATGAGCAGTTCTTC.